This T cell receptor (beta chain) comes out of a study of T cell repertoires in cytomegalovirus infection. Note on this clonotype: What it recognizes is unknown. At one end, the junction sequence differs from germline, possibly due to a read error.

MiXCR, run by TCRdb on the reads, gives a single entry per CDR3 protein. Among more than 400,000 distinct CDR3 sequences, around 27% were seen once, and the ten largest hold less than 15%. In germline, CDR1 is DFQATT, CDR2 SNEGSKA (reference sequence). The CDR3 runs to 16 residues. Whole-study findings and limits: The study found HLA-C-restricted CMV-specific TCR beta clonotypes dominating the ex vivo response.

This chain links TRBV20-1 with TRBJ2-1; D perhaps matches TRBD2 (6 bases). The sequencing input was PBMCs. The clonotype was recovered from a human donor in good health (CMV status not recorded). Some clones in this sample may be carry-over from other donors' samples. For the CDR3, the DNA is TGCAGTGCCCCCCGACGTCGCGGGGCGGCCCACAATGAGCAGCTCTTC. Translated, it gives CSAPRRRGAAHNEQLF.